These 16 T cell receptor beta chains originate from one sample sequenced in a study of PD-1 blockade in mismatch repair-deficient tumors. Clones were read by immunoSEQ multiplex PCR, and TCRdb kept only the in-frame ones, dropping some. The sample records roughly 84,000 clones, more than 65% being singletons. The sequencing here drew on peripheral blood, taken 12 weeks after starting pembrolizumab. These receptors originate from an adult with mismatch repair-deficient cancer.

This rearrangement joins TRBV2 to TRBJ2-2; no clear D gene. Germline V gives CDR1 SNHLY, CDR2 FYNNEI. The V gene lost 7 bases and the J gene lost 6 bases, with 9 bases spanning the gap. The CDR3 totals 12 residues. As DNA, the CDR3 is TGTGCCAGCAATGTTGGCTCCGGGGAGCTGTTTTTT. Its translation: CASNVGSGELFF.

This chain links TRBV10-1 with TRBJ2-5; 8 bases agree with TRBD2. Germline V gene sequence: CDR1 WNHNN, CDR2 SYGVQD (reference sequence). CDR3 length equals 13 residues. V dropped 6 bases and J dropped 4; count of bases not matched to a gene: 4. The CDR3 loop is CASRGLAPETQYF. The CDR3 DNA sequence: TGCGCCAGCAGAGGACTAGCACCAGAGACCCAGTACTTC.

This clone was picked up one time. This sequence joins TRBV7-2 and TRBJ1-2; 7 bases match TRBD1. There are 15 residues in the CDR3. The V segment lost 1 base and the J segment 4 bases; nucleotides outside the gene matches: 6. The germline CDR1 and CDR2 sequences are SGHTA and FQGNSA. The CDR3 protein is CASSLGAGTAYGYTF. For the CDR3, the DNA is TGTGCCAGCAGCTTAGGGGCCGGGACAGCCTATGGCTACACCTTC.

The V gene is TRBV28, the J gene TRBJ2-7, with D unclear. V was clipped by 6 bases and J by 6 bases, with 12 bases between them. The CDR3 is 12 residues long. Germline V gene data show CDR1 as MDHEN and CDR2 as SYDVKM. This chain's CDR3 is CASSQTTGEQYF. In nucleotides, the CDR3 is TGTGCCAGCAGCCAAACTACTGGCGAGCAGTACTTC.

The rearrangement uses TRBV5-1 and TRBJ2-5; 9 positions match TRBD1. The V gene end was trimmed by 2 bases and the J gene end by 7 bases; junction bases not matched to a gene: 6. Germline CDR1 is SGHRS and CDR2 is YFSETQ. The CDR3 runs 14 residues. The CDR3 DNA sequence: TGCGCCAGCAGCTTCCGGACAGGGGAGGGGACCCAGTACTTC. It translates to CASSFRTGEGTQYF.

The V call is TRBV19, the J call TRBJ1-5; no clear D gene. The germline CDR1 and CDR2 sequences are LNHDA and SQIVND (reference sequence). The length of the CDR3 is 16 residues. Deletions cut 5 bases from V and 0 bases from J, with 14 bases between. The CDR3, as DNA: TGTGCCAGTAGTGACCCCGGTGGATATAGCAATCAGCCCCAGCATTTT. Protein product: CASSDPGGYSNQPQHF.

The CDR3 is CASSFGDHSYEQYF. CDR3 coding DNA: TGTGCCAGCAGTTTTGGGGACCACTCCTACGAGCAGTACTTC. This chain connects TRBV27 to TRBJ2-7; D possibly matches TRBD1 or TRBD2 (5 bases each). CDR3 size: 14 residues. The germline V and J ends were trimmed by 3 bases and 0 bases, with 9 bases remaining between them. From germline, CDR1 is MNHEY and CDR2 SMNVEV (reference sequence).

This clone showed up just a few times. The V gene is TRBV5-6, the J gene TRBJ1-1; D unclear. Trimming shortened V by 2 bases and J by 8 bases, and 13 bases separated the two germline ends. The CDR3 contains 13 residues. Per the germline V gene, CDR1 is SGHDT and CDR2 is YYEEEE. The CDR3 protein is CASSLNGPEEAFF. The CDR3 region has the DNA TGTGCCAGCAGCTTAAACGGGCCCGAAGAAGCTTTCTTT.

The genes are TRBV6-1 and TRBJ2-2, with 12 positions matching TRBD1. With V trimmed by 8 bases and J by 7 bases, 5 bases remained unmatched. The CDR3 is 14 amino acids. The germline V gene encodes CDR1 MNHNS and CDR2 SASEGT. The CDR3 protein is CASPGQGAIGELFF. The CDR3 region has the DNA TGTGCCAGCCCGGGACAGGGGGCGATCGGGGAGCTGTTTTTT.

This clone showed up just once. The chain joins TRBV6-5 to TRBJ1-1; TRBD1 might be the D (6 bases). Germline V lookup: CDR1 MNHEY, CDR2 SVGAGI. Trimming removed 4 bases at V and 0 bases at J, with 9 bases between. The CDR3 length is 14 residues. The CDR3 loop reads CASSSGTLNTEAFF. CDR3 bases: TGTGCCAGCAGTTCCGGGACACTGAACACTGAAGCTTTCTTT.

This chain links TRBV27 with TRBJ1-1; D gene ambiguous. The CDR3 runs to 12 residues. Germline-derived CDR1 and CDR2 are MNHEY and SMNVEV (reference sequence). DNA for the CDR3: TGTGTTTCACTTGAGGGAAGCACTGAAGCTTTCTTT. Translated: CVSLEGSTEAFF.

The genes are TRBV30 and TRBJ1-1; D is perhaps TRBD1 (5 bases). Trimming removed 3 bases from V and 0 bases from J, with 11 bases in between. There are 14 residues in the CDR3. Germline V gene sequence: CDR1 GTSNPN, CDR2 SVGIG (reference sequence). This CDR3 reads CAWRRGRVNTEAFF. In DNA, the CDR3 is TGTGCCTGGAGGAGGGGACGTGTGAACACTGAAGCTTTCTTT.

V gene TRBV29-1 combines with J gene TRBJ2-7; the D gene is possibly TRBD1 (6 bases). CDR3 length: 13 residues. The V end was cut by 6 bases, the J end by 0 bases, with 12 bases between. The germline V gene encodes CDR1 SQVTM and CDR2 ANQGSEA. The CDR3 here is CSVRTVNSYEQYF. The CDR3 DNA is TGCAGCGTGAGGACAGTAAACTCCTACGAGCAGTACTTC.

J is TRBJ2-1 and V is TRBV9; 10 bases are a match to TRBD2. V gave up 4 bases and J gave up 1 base; unmatched junction bases: 5. The V gene's germline CDR1 is SGDLS and CDR2 YYNGEE. The CDR3 totals 16 residues. Written as DNA, the CDR3 is TGTGCCAGCAGCCCGACTAGCGGGCTATCCTACAATGAGCAGTTCTTC. This sequence encodes CASSPTSGLSYNEQFF.

The chain uses TRBV2 and TRBJ1-2, with 12 bases aligning to TRBD1. Trimming cost V 6 bases and J 5 bases; bases outside gene matches: 4. The CDR3 contains 14 residues. CDR1 is SNHLY, CDR2 FYNNEI, per germline. CDR3 bases: TGTGCCAGCAGGGGACAGGGGGCCTTTTATGGCTACACCTTC. As protein: CASRGQGAFYGYTF.

The rearrangement links TRBV4-2 to TRBJ1-5; 7 nucleotides agree with TRBD1. Germline-derived CDR1 and CDR2 are LGHNA and YNFKEQ. The ends lost 3 bases at V and 7 bases at J; junction bases unmatched: 9. The CDR3 is made up of 15 amino acids. The CDR3 DNA reads TGTGCCAGCAGCCAGGCCCTCACAGGGGAACAGCCCCAGCATTTT. This encodes CASSQALTGEQPQHF.